The 20 T cell receptor beta chains presented below share a single source sample, sequenced in a study of blood T cell repertoires in COVID-19. The assay was immunoSEQ multiplex PCR, and TCRdb's table has in-frame clones only and misses some. Of roughly 30,000 clones in the sample, 88% are singletons; the top ten hold under 8%. What was sequenced was peripheral blood. The receptors here all came from a man aged 55-75 years with COVID-19, enrolled during active disease.

This clone was counted between two and nine times. The chain employs TRBV19 and TRBJ1-1; possible D gene TRBD1, 6 bases. This CDR3 comprises 14 residues. Germline values: CDR1 LNHDA, CDR2 SQIVND (reference sequence). The germline V and J ends were trimmed by 9 bases and 4 bases, with 18 bases remaining between them. In nucleotides, the CDR3 is TGTGCCAGAACGAGGAAGGGACAAGGCACTGAAGCTTTCTTT. Its translation is CARTRKGQGTEAFF.

The V and J genes are TRBV28 and TRBJ2-7; 7 bases map to TRBD1. The junction had 13 bases not matched to a gene; V was cut back by 5 bases and J by 6 bases. In germline, CDR1 is MDHEN, CDR2 SYDVKM. The length of the CDR3 is 15 residues. The CDR3 spells CASSPPQGGGLEQYF. Here the CDR3 DNA reads TGTGCCAGCAGTCCCCCCCAAGGGGGCGGGCTCGAGCAGTACTTC.

In its sample, this clone was seen a few times. V and J are TRBV12-3 or TRBV12-4 and TRBJ2-2; 9 bases line up with TRBD1. The CDR3 is 13 amino acids. The V gene end was trimmed by 5 bases and the J gene end by 9 bases; junction bases not matched to a gene: 4. This CDR3 reads CASSVGQGRELFF. CDR3 sequence (DNA): TGTGCCAGCAGTGTGGGACAGGGTCGGGAGCTGTTTTTT.

This clone has just one count. The chain recombines TRBV25-1 with TRBJ1-6, with 7 bases identical to TRBD1. With V trimmed by 7 bases and J by 6 bases, 6 bases remained unmatched. The CDR3 runs to 14 residues. Germline lookup yields CDR1 MGHDK and CDR2 SYGVNS. The CDR3 coding sequence is TGTGCCAGCACCGAGACAGGGTTTAATTCACCCCTCCACTTT. This codes for CASTETGFNSPLHF.

The chain uses TRBV6-5 and TRBJ1-1; the D is unclear. The CDR3 has 14 residues. V lost 7 bases to trimming and J lost 0 bases, with 12 bases between them. From germline, CDR1 is MNHEY and CDR2 SVGAGI. The CDR3: CASIIGLMNTEAFF. The CDR3 DNA follows: TGTGCCAGCATCATAGGACTTATGAACACTGAAGCTTTCTTT.

J is TRBJ2-3 and V is TRBV19; D is unclear. CDR3 length: 15 residues. V lost 3 bases and J 4 bases, leaving 14 bases between the germline ends. CDR1 and CDR2 from the germline V gene are LNHDA and SQIVND (reference sequence). The CDR3 region has the DNA TGTGCCAGTAGTATCTCAGTGTTTGGCCCAGATACGCAGTATTTT. Protein sequence: CASSISVFGPDTQYF.

The CDR3 sequence is CASRPGNSGNTIYF. CDR3 in DNA: TGTGCCAGCAGACCGGGTAACTCTGGAAACACCATATATTTT. The V and J genes are TRBV6-5 and TRBJ1-3, with D unclear. The V gene's germline CDR1 is MNHEY and CDR2 SVGAGI. The CDR3 is 14 amino acids. V gave up 6 bases and J gave up 0 bases, with 9 bases separating them.

The chain joins TRBV6-2 or TRBV6-3 to TRBJ2-1; 15 nucleotides match TRBD2. This CDR3 comprises 16 residues. Germline CDR1 and CDR2: MNHEY and SVGEGT. Trimming at V came to 5 bases and at J to 8 bases, leaving 7 bases not matched to a gene. The CDR3 sequence is CASSRYRTSGRDEQFF. CDR3 nucleotide sequence: TGTGCCAGCAGTCGATATCGGACTAGCGGGAGGGATGAGCAGTTCTTC.

This chain joins TRBV7-8 and TRBJ1-3; no firm D call. The CDR3 is made up of 14 amino acids. Trimming took off 2 bases at V and 2 bases at J, with 7 bases between the two ends. Germline CDR1 reads SGHVS; CDR2 reads FQNEAQ. The chain's CDR3 is CASSLSSAGNTIYF. The CDR3 DNA follows: TGTGCCAGCAGCTTATCGAGCGCTGGAAACACCATATATTTT. The full variable domain, with the rest looked up from reference TRBV7-8 and TRBJ1-3, is GAGVSQSPRYKVAKRGQDVALRCDPISGHVSLFWYQQALGQGPEFLTYFQNEAQLDKSGLPSDRFFAERPEGSVSTLKIQRTQQEDSAVYLCASSLSSAGNTIYFGEGSWLTVV.

The rearrangement links TRBV5-3 to TRBJ2-1; 7 positions agree with TRBD2. TRBV5-3 is treated as an ORF (open reading frame) with a function not yet certain. The CDR3 consists of 16 residues. J gave up 9 bases and V 0 bases, and 12 bases lay outside the gene matches. In nucleotides, the CDR3 is TGTGCCAGAAGCTTGGCCGTCCGGAGCGGGAATGGTGAGCAGTTCTTC. Translation gives CARSLAVRSGNGEQFF.

This clone has more than one count but fewer than ten. The chain has TRBV27 and TRBJ2-1; maybe TRBD2 (6 bases). The CDR3 loop spans 16 amino acids. Germline V gives CDR1 MNHEY, CDR2 SMNVEV (reference sequence). The ends were cut back, 1 base at V and 5 bases at J, with 15 bases in the middle. CDR3 amino acids: CASSLYPGEPDNEQFF. DNA of the CDR3: TGTGCCAGCAGTTTATACCCGGGAGAACCCGACAATGAGCAGTTCTTC.

There are a few counts of this clone. The rearrangement joins TRBV15 to TRBJ2-5, with D possibly being TRBD1 (6 bases). From germline, CDR1 is LNHNV and CDR2 YYDKDF (reference sequence). The CDR3 covers 15 residues. Trimming removed 3 bases from V and 4 bases from J, with 15 bases in between. The DNA of the CDR3 is TGTGCCACCAGCAGTCGACAGGCCTCCGGAGAGACCCAGTACTTC. Amino acid sequence: CATSSRQASGETQYF.

This chain uses TRBV11-1 with TRBJ2-1; D perhaps matches TRBD2 (5 bases). The germline V gene has CDR1 SGHAT and CDR2 FQDESV (reference sequence). This CDR3 is built from 16 residues. The V and J ends lost 2 bases and 0 bases respectively, with 11 bases between them. In DNA form, the CDR3 reads TGTGCCAGCAGCTTAAGGGTGGGGAGCTCCTACAATGAGCAGTTCTTC. It is translated as CASSLRVGSSYNEQFF. The full variable domain, with the rest looked up from reference TRBV11-1 and TRBJ2-1, is EAEVAQSPRYKITEKSQAVAFWCDPISGHATLYWYRQILGQGPELLVQFQDESVVDDSQLPKDRFSAERLKGVDSTLKIQPAELGDSAMYLCASSLRVGSSYNEQFFGPGTRLTVL.

The chain has TRBV30 and TRBJ2-5; 9 nucleotides line up with TRBD1. The V gene end was trimmed by 4 bases and the J gene end by 5 bases; junction bases not matched to a gene: 8. Germline V gene lookup returns CDR1 GTSNPN and CDR2 SVGIG (reference sequence). The CDR3 runs 14 residues. CDR3 protein: CAWNNRGRRETQYF. CDR3 coding DNA: TGTGCCTGGAACAACAGGGGGCGACGGGAGACCCAGTACTTC.

The chain has TRBV6-5 and TRBJ2-7; 8 bases map to TRBD1. Germline V CDR1 and CDR2: MNHEY, SVGAGI. The trim removed 6 bases at V and 3 bases at J, leaving 4 bases unmatched. This CDR3 spans 13 amino acids. The CDR3 is CASSQGQGYEQYF. CDR3 nucleotide sequence: TGTGCCAGCAGCCAAGGACAGGGCTACGAGCAGTACTTC.

This clone came up once. The chain recombines TRBV6-1 with TRBJ2-1, with 12 bases fitting TRBD2. The CDR3 extends over 18 amino acids. J gave up 6 bases and V 3 bases, and 12 bases lay outside the gene matches. Germline-derived CDR1 and CDR2 are MNHNS and SASEGT. CDR3 sequence reads: CASSDDLASGRARNEQFF. Here the CDR3 DNA reads TGTGCCAGCAGTGATGATTTAGCTAGCGGGAGGGCCCGCAATGAGCAGTTCTTC.

This chain links TRBV4-2 with TRBJ2-3; 8 bases match TRBD2. Germline trimming cut 1 base from V and 0 bases from J; bases unmatched to any gene: 6. CDR3 length: 17 residues. Germline V gene lookup returns CDR1 LGHNA and CDR2 YNFKEQ. The CDR3 sequence: CASSQGWSSGSTDTQYF. The CDR3 DNA is TGTGCCAGCAGCCAAGGCTGGTCTAGCGGGAGCACAGATACGCAGTATTTT.

The chain recombines TRBV30 with TRBJ1-1; TRBD1 is a possible D gene (5 bases). The V end lost 5 bases, the J end lost 1 base, and 11 bases lay between the germline ends. The CDR3 length is 13 residues. The germline CDR1 and CDR2 sequences are GTSNPN and SVGIG (reference sequence). The CDR3 spells CAWHLTGNTEAFF. The CDR3 coding sequence is TGTGCCTGGCACCTCACAGGGAACACTGAAGCTTTCTTT.

CDR3 loop: CASSGRGLLSPLHF. In DNA form, the CDR3 reads TGTGCCAGCAGCGGCCGGGGGTTGCTTTCACCCCTCCACTTT. The chain links TRBV11-2 to TRBJ1-6, with D possibly TRBD1 on 5 matching bases. This CDR3 is 14 amino acids long. V dropped 5 bases and J dropped 9 bases, with 14 bases sitting between them. Germline V gene sequence: CDR1 SGHAT, CDR2 FQNNGV.

J is TRBJ2-2 and V is TRBV7-6, with D possibly TRBD2 on 6 matching bases. V was cut by 1 base and J by 4 bases, with 10 bases left in between. The germline gives CDR1 SGHVS, CDR2 FNYEAQ. This CDR3 is 15 amino acids long. For the CDR3, the DNA is TGTGCCAGCAGCTTAGGCGGGATACGCACCGGGGAGCTGTTTTTT. This encodes CASSLGGIRTGELFF.